This T cell receptor beta chain was observed in a study of radiation and T cells in renal cell carcinoma. Sequenced by immunoSEQ multiplex PCR; TCRdb stores in-frame clones only, minus some. Altogether roughly 64,000 clones are present, about 74% being singletons, with the ten largest covering over 5.5%. Indicated time point: blood 4 weeks post-SBRT, at nephrectomy. Noted treatment: 15 Gy SBRT to primary tumor, nephrectomy 4 weeks later. Germline loops: CDR1 LNHDA, CDR2 SQIVND (reference sequence). The CDR3 is made up of 15 amino acids. Trimming shortened V by 6 bases and J by 5 bases, and 18 bases separated the two germline ends.

The chain links TRBV19 to TRBJ2-3; D might be TRBD1 (6 bases). The source of this sequence is a man in his 60s with renal cell carcinoma. The sample in question was blood, obtained from a patient whose treatment included radiotherapy and nephrectomy. The CDR3 protein is CASRETGSKGDTQYF. For the CDR3, the DNA is TGTGCCAGTAGGGAGACAGGCTCAAAAGGAGATACGCAGTATTTT.